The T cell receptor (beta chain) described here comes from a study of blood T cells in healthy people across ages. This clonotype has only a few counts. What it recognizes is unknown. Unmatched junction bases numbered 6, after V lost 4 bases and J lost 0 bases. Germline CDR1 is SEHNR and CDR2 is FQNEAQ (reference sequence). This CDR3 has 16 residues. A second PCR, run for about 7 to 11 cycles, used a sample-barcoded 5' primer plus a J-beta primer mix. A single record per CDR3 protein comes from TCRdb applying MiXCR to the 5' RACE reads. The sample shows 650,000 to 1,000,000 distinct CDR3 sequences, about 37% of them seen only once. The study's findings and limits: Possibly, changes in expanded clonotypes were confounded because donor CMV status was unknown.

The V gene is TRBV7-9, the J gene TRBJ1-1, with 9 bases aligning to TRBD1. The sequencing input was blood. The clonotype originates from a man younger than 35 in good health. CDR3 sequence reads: CASSSGQGLLNTEAFF. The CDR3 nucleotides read TGTGCCAGCAGCTCGGGACAGGGTCTTCTGAACACTGAAGCTTTCTTT.